The source of this TCR beta chain is a study of T cell responses to AZD1222 COVID-19 vaccine (TCRdb year 2021). Regarding the research as a whole: TCR sequencing was performed for approximately 240 trial participants, of whom 200 to 220 were given two doses of AZD1222 and some 25 were given two doses of MenACWY control vaccine. Trial participants were enrolled into age subgroups of 18-55, 56-69 and 70-plus years, which contained about 150, 28 and 57 TCR-sequenced participants, respectively.

The CDR3 regions of human TCRbeta chains were analyzed by immunosequencing. The paper's data handling went like this. Repertoire TCRs were matched against a reference library of SARS-CoV-2-specific TCRs generated with the MIRA antigen-specificity platform. Breadth meant the fraction of unique TCRs that were SARS-CoV-2-associated, whereas depth meant the fraction of total T cells that were SARS-CoV-2-associated. Using the MIRA data, each spike-specific TCR was assigned both to the spike region to which the TCR was reactive and to a CD4 or CD8 class. Log10-transformed breadth and depth values were compared by one-way ANOVA with Sidak's multiple comparisons tests. The source is immuneACCESS, and TCRdb retained only in-frame sequences with V and J called. Part of the clones is not carried over; for the studies checked, unresolved V genes explain less than half of this, and the remainder is unexplained. For V, J and clone size, that table is used; D and trimming come from the DNA. In all, the sample holds approximately 130,000 clones, and approximately 90% of those were seen once. Roughly a tenth of the sample is in the top ten clones.

The sample's time point label is to be understood as: about 28 days (+/-7) after the second vaccine dose. AZD1222 recipients given second doses at about 4 weeks or at about 12 weeks were pooled, since spike-specific TCR depth and breadth were not found to differ between the two schedules. The vaccinee samples were drawn from two UK trials, COV001 and COV002, one of which was a single-blind randomized controlled phase 2/3 trial testing AZD1222 (ChAdOx1 nCoV-19) in healthy adults. Trial participant PBMC samples were collected at day 0 and day 28 after the second dose for TCRbeta chain sequencing. Deletion took 3 bases off V and 8 bases off J, with a span of 9 bases between the germline ends. The CDR3 contains 13 residues, cysteine and phenylalanine counted. Solely the CDR3 DNA is kept, with 39 bases framed from the first base. From a lookup of the germline V gene, CDR1 and CDR2 are SGDLS and YYNGEE.

General conclusions and limits of the study: The 56-69-year group was small, and its depth increase did not reach significance, likely because of low power. Conclusions about previously exposed vaccinees were limited because only a handful of AZD1222 recipients were SARS-CoV-2 seropositive at baseline. Reportedly, almost half of the unique spike-specific TCRs recognized epitopes lying outside the regions that are mutated in the B.1.351 and B.1.1.7 variants. Participants were mostly white British and included more females than males, and it was suggested by the authors that clonal diversity may have been underestimated. Spike-specific TCR breadth and depth rose significantly after two AZD1222 doses compared with day 0 and with MenACWY recipients. The vaccine-associated CD4 TCRs covered the entire spike protein, and the dominant responses fell in regions 160-218 and 743-854. Because no samples from the day 14 peak response were available, repertoires could be characterized only after the peak T cell response.

The count of this clone is one. Its antigen is not yet known. The sample holds no much larger clone one base away, and base qualities are not on file. This TCR derives from an adult who received the AZD1222 COVID-19 vaccine. The sample here was peripheral blood, taken 28 days after the second AZD1222 dose. Recombination connected TRBV9 to TRBJ1-6, with TRBD1 perhaps the D gene, on 5 matching bases. The sequenced DNA is TGTGCCAGCAGCGCTGGGGGGGATTCACCCCTCCACTTT. Its protein product is CASSAGGDSPLHF.